This passage covers 28 T cell receptor beta chains from one sample sequenced in a study of blood T cells in healthy people across ages. Sample-barcoded 5' priming and a J-beta primer mix drove a second PCR of roughly 6 to 12 cycles. TCRdb recomputed calls from the 5' RACE reads with MiXCR, one row per CDR3 protein. This table holds 1.5 million to 2 million distinct CDR3 sequences, about 50% found once. The sample was blood. The origin of the receptors is a woman between 35 and 50 years old in good health.

The chain couples TRBV2 to TRBJ2-7; D is unresolved. The CDR3 runs 14 residues. V was cut by 8 bases and J by 7 bases, with 21 bases left in between. From germline, CDR1 is SNHLY and CDR2 FYNNEI. This chain's CDR3 is CASWTPETYNEQYF. The CDR3 DNA follows: TGTGCCAGCTGGACCCCCGAGACCTACAATGAGCAGTACTTC.

The chain is built from TRBV9 and TRBJ2-3; the D gene is possibly TRBD1 (6 bases). V was pared by 3 bases and J by 4 bases, with 15 bases between. This CDR3 has 15 amino acids. Germline V lookup: CDR1 SGDLS, CDR2 YYNGEE. CDR3 nucleotide sequence: TGTGCCAGCAGCGCAACAGGGTGGAGGTCAGATACGCAGTATTTT. It yields the protein CASSATGWRSDTQYF.

Here the CDR3 reads CSVDSENTEAFF. The CDR3 region has the DNA TGCAGCGTTGATTCCGAGAACACTGAAGCTTTCTTT. The chain combines TRBV29-1 with TRBJ1-1, with D uncertain. The V gene lost 3 bases and the J gene lost 1 base, with 6 bases spanning the gap. CDR1 SQVTM and CDR2 ANQGSEA come from the germline V gene. There are 12 residues in the CDR3.

This chain connects TRBV7-9 to TRBJ2-1; the match to TRBD1 covers 9 bases. The J call may be in error: the DNA end matches TRBJ2-7 better. The CDR3 runs 16 residues. Germline lookup yields CDR1 SEHNR and CDR2 FQNEAQ (reference sequence). In DNA, the CDR3 is TGTGCCAGCAGCTCCCGACAGGGGGGCTCCTACAATGAGCAGTACTTC. It translates to CASSSRQGGSYNEQYF.

Only one count was recorded for this clonotype. The chain recombines TRBV15 with TRBJ1-6; 7 nucleotides line up with TRBD1. CDR1 LNHNV and CDR2 YYDKDF come from the germline V gene (reference sequence). This CDR3 is built from 16 residues. V lost 5 bases and J lost 6; bases outside the gene matches: 10. CDR3 loop: CATSGYRGNRNSPLHF. The CDR3, as DNA: TGTGCCACCAGCGGTTACAGGGGAAACCGTAATTCACCCCTCCACTTT. The complete variable domain, with remaining parts taken from reference TRBV15 and TRBJ1-6, reads DAMVIQNPRYQVTQFGKPVTLSCSQTLNHNVMYWYQQKSSQAPKLLFHYYDKDFNNEADTPDNFQSRRPNTSFCFLDIRSPGLGDTAMYLCATSGYRGNRNSPLHFGNGTRLTVT.

The chain recombines TRBV2 with TRBJ1-6; no definite D call. Trimming took off 7 bases at V and 10 bases at J, with 17 bases between the two ends. The CDR3 totals 14 residues. Germline lookup yields CDR1 SNHLY and CDR2 FYNNEI. The CDR3 DNA sequence: TGTGCCAGCAATACGCTGGTAATGGAATCACCCCTCCACTTT. Translating gives CASNTLVMESPLHF.

V is TRBV4-3 and J is TRBJ2-5, with TRBD2 matching over 7 bases. After removal of 1 base from V and 3 bases from J, the junction contained 8 bases not matched to a gene. This CDR3 contains 16 residues. Germline V CDR1 and CDR2: LGHNA, YSLEER. CDR3 region: CASSQGTGGLKETQYF. CDR3 DNA: TGCGCCAGCAGCCAAGGAACGGGGGGACTAAAAGAGACCCAGTACTTC.

This chain joins TRBV18 and TRBJ2-5, with D possibly being TRBD1 (6 bases). Trimming cost V 3 bases and J 7 bases, with 9 bases left between them. This CDR3 is 12 amino acids long. The germline V gene encodes CDR1 KGHSH and CDR2 LQKENI. CDR3 DNA sequence: TGTGCCAGCTCACCGCAGGGGTGGACCCAGTACTTC. It specifies CASSPQGWTQYF.

The V gene is TRBV5-1, the J gene TRBJ1-6; TRBD1 might be the D (5 bases). The CDR3 has 15 amino acids. Germline V gene data show CDR1 as SGHRS and CDR2 as YFSETQ. The germline V and J ends were trimmed by 0 bases and 5 bases, with 9 bases remaining between them. Written as DNA, the CDR3 is TGCGCCAGCAGCTTGGGGGGCAGCGATAATTCACCCCTCCACTTT. Translating it yields CASSLGGSDNSPLHF.

The gene calls are TRBV20-1 and TRBJ2-5; D uncertain. V was pared by 7 bases and J by 5 bases, with 8 bases between. This CDR3 is 10 amino acids long. CDR1 DFQATT and CDR2 SNEGSKA come from the germline V gene (reference sequence). For the CDR3, the DNA is TGCAGTGAGAGGCGGGAGACCCAGTACTTC. The encoded protein is CSERRETQYF.

The chain employs TRBV12-3 or TRBV12-4 and TRBJ1-1; 8 bases align to TRBD1. This CDR3 has 16 residues. After removal of 3 bases from V and 4 bases from J, the junction contained 10 bases not matched to a gene. CDR3 residues: CASSLRAGGDVTEAFF. DNA of the CDR3: TGTGCCAGCAGTTTGAGGGCAGGGGGCGATGTCACTGAAGCTTTCTTT.

The chain couples TRBV19 to TRBJ2-7; TRBD1 matches at 10 bases. The CDR3 has 17 residues. Germline V gene lookup returns CDR1 LNHDA and CDR2 SQIVND (reference sequence). The trim removed 5 bases at V and 1 base at J, leaving 11 bases unmatched. The CDR3 loop is CASSPRGRDRGSYEQYF. Here the CDR3 DNA reads TGTGCCAGTAGTCCCAGGGGCCGGGACAGGGGATCCTACGAGCAGTACTTC.

This clonotype occurred a few times. The chain is built from TRBV6-5 and TRBJ2-5; 9 nucleotides agree with TRBD2. The length of the CDR3 is 16 residues. Trimming took 7 bases from V and 2 from J; bases not matched to a gene: 11. Germline CDR1 MNHEY, CDR2 SVGAGI. CDR3 region: CASTKLAGPPQETQYF. CDR3 DNA: TGTGCCAGCACCAAGCTAGCGGGGCCCCCACAAGAGACCCAGTACTTC.

The gene calls are TRBV4-2 and TRBJ2-7; TRBD2 matches 10 bases. Germline assignment: CDR1 LGHNA and CDR2 YNFKEQ. V lost 0 bases to trimming and J lost 7 bases; unmatched junction nucleotides: 18. The CDR3 has 19 residues. CDR3 bases: TGTGCCAGCAGCCAAGATGTGTTTAAGGGGACTAGCGCCTACAATGAGCAGTACTTC. Translating gives CASSQDVFKGTSAYNEQYF.

The gene calls are TRBV9 and TRBJ1-4; D not resolved. The V end lost 0 bases, the J end lost 8 bases, and 14 bases lay between the germline ends. CDR3 size: 15 residues. Germline CDR1 SGDLS, CDR2 YYNGEE. For the CDR3, the DNA is TGTGCCAGCAGCGTAGAAGGATCCCGGGTCGAAAAACTGTTTTTT. As protein: CASSVEGSRVEKLFF.

The gene calls are TRBV6-2 or TRBV6-3 and TRBJ2-3; D is possibly TRBD1 (6 bases). The CDR3 loop spans 14 amino acids. V shed 3 bases and J shed 5 bases, with 12 bases lying between them. Germline-derived CDR1 and CDR2 are MNHEY and SVGEGT. CDR3 sequence reads: CASSYTGFQDTQYF. The DNA for the CDR3 is TGTGCCAGCAGTTATACAGGGTTCCAAGATACGCAGTATTTT.

This clonotype came up a few times. The genes are TRBV11-2 and TRBJ1-2; the D gene is possibly TRBD1 (5 bases). This CDR3 has 16 amino acids. Looked up from germline, CDR1 is SGHAT and CDR2 is FQNNGV. V lost 5 bases and J lost 8, with 24 bases in between. CDR3 nucleotides: TGTGCCAGCAGCCCTCGATTGGGGGGGGATGGAAAAGGCTACACCTTC. This translates into CASSPRLGGDGKGYTF.

V is TRBV4-2 and J is TRBJ2-7, with D unclear. This CDR3 has 13 residues. Deletions cut 1 base from V and 6 bases from J, with 10 bases between. Germline loops: CDR1 LGHNA, CDR2 YNFKEQ. The CDR3, as DNA: TGTGCCAGCAGCCAAGTACGGGTTGGCGAGCAGTACTTC. It is translated as CASSQVRVGEQYF.

The chain recombines TRBV10-3 with TRBJ2-3; unclear D gene. V gave up 3 bases and J gave up 6 bases, with 13 bases separating them. In germline, CDR1 is ENHRY, CDR2 SYGVKD. The CDR3 loop spans 14 amino acids. The chain's CDR3 is CAISERLPSDTQYF. CDR3 nucleotides: TGTGCCATCAGTGAACGTCTACCCTCCGATACGCAGTATTTT.

On this clonotype itself: An end of the junction differs from the germline gene, which may be a read error. The rearrangement uses TRBV10-3 and TRBJ2-3, with TRBD1 matching 7 bases. The CDR3 sequence is 14 residues long. CDR1 is ENHRY, CDR2 SYGVKD, per germline. Written as DNA, the CDR3 is TGTGCCATCACCGAGGGACAGTTCGCGGATACGCGGTATTTT. Translation: CAITEGQFADTRYF.

The chain has TRBV7-9 and TRBJ2-7; D perhaps matches TRBD2 (5 bases). CDR3 length: 14 residues. Germline V gene data show CDR1 as SEHNR and CDR2 as FQNEAQ (reference sequence). V was pared by 8 bases and J by 5 bases, with 19 bases between. CDR3 sequence: CASGDRARVHEQYF. DNA for the CDR3: TGTGCCAGCGGCGACCGTGCGAGGGTCCACGAGCAGTACTTC.

The rearrangement joins TRBV20-1 to TRBJ1-2, with TRBD1 matching over 11 bases. Germline V gene sequence: CDR1 DFQATT, CDR2 SNEGSKA (reference sequence). This CDR3 region has 16 residues. The J segment lost 4 bases and the V segment lost 5 bases, leaving 12 bases of the junction unmatched. In DNA, the CDR3 is TGCAGTGCTGCCACCGGGACAGGGGGACTGGGCTATGGCTACACCTTC. It yields the protein CSAATGTGGLGYGYTF.

The J gene is TRBJ2-1, the V gene TRBV6-5; no definite D call. CDR1 and CDR2 from the germline V gene are MNHEY and SVGAGI. Trimming stripped 0 bases from V and 6 bases from J, with 12 bases between. The CDR3 length is 15 residues. CDR3 amino acids: CASSYSRLEPNEQFF. CDR3 bases: TGTGCCAGCAGTTACTCGAGGCTAGAGCCCAATGAGCAGTTCTTC.

This clonotype has only one observation. Possible read error: a much larger clone is one base away. J is TRBJ2-3 and V is TRBV29-1; 8 nucleotides agree with TRBD1. Germline values: CDR1 SQVTM, CDR2 ANQGSEA. Unmatched junction bases numbered 9, after V lost 8 bases and J lost 2 bases. This CDR3 has 14 amino acids. The CDR3 loop is CSHPRTGFTDTQYF. In DNA form, the CDR3 reads TGCAGCCACCCCAGGACAGGGTTCACAGATACGCAGTATTTT.

This clonotype was seen a handful of times. The V gene is TRBV7-3, the J gene TRBJ1-2; D call uncertain. Trimming removed 5 bases from V and 1 base from J, with 14 bases in between. The CDR3 has 15 residues. Germline-derived CDR1 and CDR2 are SGHTA and FQGTGA. The CDR3 region is CASSQKGAGNYGYTF. The CDR3 nucleotides are TGTGCCAGCAGCCAAAAGGGAGCGGGTAACTATGGCTACACCTTC.

This clonotype was seen only a few times. The rearrangement joins TRBV5-1 to TRBJ2-3, with a tentative D call TRBD2 (6 bases). Trimming left V 0 bases short and J 0 bases short, with 11 bases between. Germline V gene lookup returns CDR1 SGHRS and CDR2 YFSETQ. The CDR3 sequence is 16 residues long. The CDR3 is CASSLVGDSSTDTQYF. The CDR3 DNA is TGCGCCAGCAGCTTGGTAGGGGACTCTAGCACAGATACGCAGTATTTT.

DNA for the CDR3: TGTGCCAGCAGCTTAGATCAGGGACAGGGTAACTCCTACGAGCAGTACTTC. Residues: CASSLDQGQGNSYEQYF. This chain uses TRBV7-9 with TRBJ2-7; the match to TRBD1 covers 9 bases. Germline V gene sequence: CDR1 SEHNR, CDR2 FQNEAQ (reference sequence). CDR3 length: 17 residues. V gave up 1 base and J gave up 0 bases; unmatched junction bases: 7.

This clonotype was observed once. V gene TRBV6-6 combines with J gene TRBJ1-1, with D possibly being TRBD1 (5 bases). This CDR3 is 14 amino acids long. The V end lost 6 bases, the J end lost 4 bases, and 15 bases lay between the germline ends. The germline CDR1 and CDR2 sequences are MNHNY and SVGAGI (reference sequence). The CDR3 reads CASSPHPQGTEAFF. CDR3 DNA: TGTGCCAGCAGCCCACACCCTCAGGGCACTGAAGCTTTCTTT.